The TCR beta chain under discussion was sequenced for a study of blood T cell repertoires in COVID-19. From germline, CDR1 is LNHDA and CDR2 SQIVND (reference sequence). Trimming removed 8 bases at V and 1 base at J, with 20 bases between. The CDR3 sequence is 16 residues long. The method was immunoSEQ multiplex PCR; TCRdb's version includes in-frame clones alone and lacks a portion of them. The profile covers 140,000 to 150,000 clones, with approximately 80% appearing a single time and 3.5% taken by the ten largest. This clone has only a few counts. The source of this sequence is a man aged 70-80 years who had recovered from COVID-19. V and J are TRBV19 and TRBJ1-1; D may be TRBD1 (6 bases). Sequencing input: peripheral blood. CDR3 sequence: CASGVTGSGPNTEAFF. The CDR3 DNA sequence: TGTGCCAGTGGGGTGACAGGTTCTGGCCCGAACACTGAAGCTTTCTTT.